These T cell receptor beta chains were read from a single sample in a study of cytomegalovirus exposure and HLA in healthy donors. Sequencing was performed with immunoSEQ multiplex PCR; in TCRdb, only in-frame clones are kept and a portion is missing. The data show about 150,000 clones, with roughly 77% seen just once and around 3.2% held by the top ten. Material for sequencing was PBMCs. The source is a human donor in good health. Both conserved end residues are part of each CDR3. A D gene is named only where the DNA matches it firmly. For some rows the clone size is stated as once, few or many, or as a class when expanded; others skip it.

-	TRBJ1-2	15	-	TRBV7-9	TGTGCCAGCAGCTTAGTCCGGCCAGGGTTCTATGGCTACACCTTC	CASSLVRPGFYGYTF
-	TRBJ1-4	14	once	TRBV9	TGTGCCAGCAGCGTAGGGGCAGGGAATGAAAAACTGTTTTTT	CASSVGAGNEKLFF
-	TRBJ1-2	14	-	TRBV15	TGTGCCACCAGCAGAGGGAGGGGCGGCTATGGCTACACCTTC	CATSRGRGGYGYTF
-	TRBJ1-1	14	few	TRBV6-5	TGTGCCAGCAGTTATCAGGGGTACAACACTGAAGCTTTCTTT	CASSYQGYNTEAFF
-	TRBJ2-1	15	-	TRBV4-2	TGTGCCAGCACGGAGGGGGGGCTGGTTTACAATGAGCAGTTCTTC	CASTEGGLVYNEQFF
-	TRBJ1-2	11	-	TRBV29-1	TGCAGCGTTGAGAGACCAGCAGGGTACACCTTC	CSVERPAGYTF
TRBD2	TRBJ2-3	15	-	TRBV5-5	TGTGCCAGCAGCTTGGCTCTAGCGGACCCAGATACGCAGTATTTT	CASSLALADPDTQYF
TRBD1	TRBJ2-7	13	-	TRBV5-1	TGCGCCAGCAGCTGGGACAGGGACTACGAGCAGTACTTC	CASSWDRDYEQYF
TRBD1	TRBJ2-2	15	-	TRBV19	TGTGCCAGTGCCAGGACAGGGGGCTCCACCGGGGAGCTGTTTTTT	CASARTGGSTGELFF
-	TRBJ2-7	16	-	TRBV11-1	TGTGCCAGCAGCTTAGGGGCCGGGACGGGGGACTACGAGCAGTACTTC	CASSLGAGTGDYEQYF
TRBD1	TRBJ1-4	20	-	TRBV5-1	TGCGCCAGCAGCTCAGACCGTTTTTCTGGCAGAGACAGGGTGGAGGAAAAACTGTTTTTT	CASSSDRFSGRDRVEEKLFF
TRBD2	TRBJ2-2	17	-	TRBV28	TGTGCCAGCAGTTCTTCTAGCGGGAGGGCTGAGACCGGGGAGCTGTTTTTT	CASSSSSGRAETGELFF
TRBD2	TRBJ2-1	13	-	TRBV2	TGTGCCAGCAGCGGGCTAGCGGGTACTGAGCAGTTCTTC	CASSGLAGTEQFF
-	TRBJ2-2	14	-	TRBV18	TGTGCCAGCTACCCGACAGTGCACACCGGGGAGCTGTTTTTT	CASYPTVHTGELFF
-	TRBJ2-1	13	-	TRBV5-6	TGTGCCAGCAGCTTGTCAGAGGTGGGTGAGCAGTTCTTC	CASSLSEVGEQFF
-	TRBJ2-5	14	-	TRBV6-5	TGTGCCAGCAGTTACCGTGCGGGGGCGGGTGAGCAGTACTTC	CASSYRAGAGEQYF
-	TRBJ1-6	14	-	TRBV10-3	TGTGCCATCAGTCTCGGACAGAATAATTCACCCCTCCACTTT	CAISLGQNNSPLHF
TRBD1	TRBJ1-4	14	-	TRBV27	TGTGCCAGCGCTCAGGGGGGCTGGGATGAAAAACTGTTTTTT	CASAQGGWDEKLFF
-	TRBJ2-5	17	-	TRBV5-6	TGTGCCAGCAGCTTGAAGGGGGGCGCCGGGTTGCGGGAGACCCAGTACTTC	CASSLKGGAGLRETQYF
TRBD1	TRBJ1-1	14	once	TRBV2	TGTGCCAGCAGTGAAGGACAGGGGAGAACTGAAGCTTTCTTT	CASSEGQGRTEAFF
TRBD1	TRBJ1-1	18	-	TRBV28	TGTGCCAGCAGTCCCCAGGGGGCAATAACAAGAATGAACACTGAAGCTTTCTTT	CASSPQGAITRMNTEAFF
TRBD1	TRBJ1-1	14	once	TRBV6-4	TGTGCCAGCAGACTCGGGACAGGGGGCACTGAAGCTTTCTTT	CASRLGTGGTEAFF
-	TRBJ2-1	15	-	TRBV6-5	TGTGCCAGCAGTTACGCGGCGAGCTCCTACAATGAGCAGTTCTTC	CASSYAASSYNEQFF
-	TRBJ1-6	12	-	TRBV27	TGTGCCAGCAGTTTTCCCGATTCACCCCTCCACTTT	CASSFPDSPLHF
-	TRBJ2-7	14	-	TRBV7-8	TGTGCCAGCAGCTTAGTCGGGTCGGGTAACGAGCAGTACTTC	CASSLVGSGNEQYF
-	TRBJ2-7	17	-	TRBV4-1	TGCGCCAGCAGCCAGACCGGCGGGCACACGACGGGATACGAGCAGTACTTC	CASSQTGGHTTGYEQYF
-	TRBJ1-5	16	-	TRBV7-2	TGTGCCAGCAGCTTAGGTTCGCGGGACGGCAATCAGCCCCAGCATTTT	CASSLGSRDGNQPQHF
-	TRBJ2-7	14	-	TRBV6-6	TGTGCCAGCAGTTACTCGACATTGACCTACGAGCAGTACTTC	CASSYSTLTYEQYF
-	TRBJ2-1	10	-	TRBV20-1	TGCAGTGCTAGACTCAGTGAGCAGTTCTTC	CSARLSEQFF
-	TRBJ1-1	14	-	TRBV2	TGTGCCAGCAGTGAACCGGGAAGGAGCACTGAAGCTTTCTTT	CASSEPGRSTEAFF
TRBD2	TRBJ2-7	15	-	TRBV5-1	TGCGCCAGCAGCTCCGGACTAGCGGGAGCCTACGAGCAGTACTTC	CASSSGLAGAYEQYF
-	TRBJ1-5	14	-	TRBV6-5	TGTGCCAGCAGTTATGGTGCGGGGGTTCAGCCCCAGCATTTT	CASSYGAGVQPQHF
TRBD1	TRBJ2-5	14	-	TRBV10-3	TGTGCCATCAGTGAGGGACAGGGAAAAGAGACCCAGTACTTC	CAISEGQGKETQYF
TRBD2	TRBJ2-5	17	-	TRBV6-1	TGTGCCAGCAGTGAAGGGGTAGCGGGAGCCGTTTGGGAGACCCAGTACTTC	CASSEGVAGAVWETQYF
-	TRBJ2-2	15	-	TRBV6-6	TGTGCCAGCAGTAAACTGGACCACAGGACCGGGGAGCTGTTTTTT	CASSKLDHRTGELFF
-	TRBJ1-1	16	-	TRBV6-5	TGTGCCAGCAGTTACTCGATAACCGAGCCGAACACTGAAGCTTTCTTT	CASSYSITEPNTEAFF
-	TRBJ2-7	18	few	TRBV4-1	TGCGCCAGCAGCCAAGATCCCGACAGGCCCCATCTCTCCTACGAGCAGTACTTC	CASSQDPDRPHLSYEQYF
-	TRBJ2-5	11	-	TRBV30	TGTGCCGGTCGGGACAAAGAGACCCAGTACTTC	CAGRDKETQYF
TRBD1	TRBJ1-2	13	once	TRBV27	TGTGCCAGCAGTTCGGGACAGGGCTATGGCTACACCTTC	CASSSGQGYGYTF
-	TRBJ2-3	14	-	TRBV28	TGTGCCAGCAGTACGCGGGACGGGGCAGATACGCAGTATTTT	CASSTRDGADTQYF
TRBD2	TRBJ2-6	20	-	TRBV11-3	TGTGCCAGCAGCTTACGACTAGCGGGACCGGGGAAATCTGGGGCCAACGTCCTGACTTTC	CASSLRLAGPGKSGANVLTF
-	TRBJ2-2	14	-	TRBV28	TGTGCCAGCAGTTCTCAGGGTCTGGCCGGGGAGCTGTTTTTT	CASSSQGLAGELFF
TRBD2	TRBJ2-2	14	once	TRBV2	TGTGCCAGCAGCCCTTGGACTAGATCCGGGGAGCTGTTTTTT	CASSPWTRSGELFF
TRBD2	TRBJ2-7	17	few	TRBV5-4	TGTGCCAGCAGCTCGGGACTAGCGGGGGATGGGCGGTACGAGCAGTACTTC	CASSSGLAGDGRYEQYF
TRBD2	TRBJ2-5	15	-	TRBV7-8	TGTGCCAGCAGTCGGGGACTAGCGGGGCAAGAGACCCAGTACTTC	CASSRGLAGQETQYF
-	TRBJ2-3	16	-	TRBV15	TGTGCCACCAGCAGAGATACGGGGGTTAGCACAGATACGCAGTATTTT	CATSRDTGVSTDTQYF
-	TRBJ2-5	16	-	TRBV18	TGTGCCAGCTCCTTAATGGGATCTACGGGGCAAGAGACCCAGTACTTC	CASSLMGSTGQETQYF
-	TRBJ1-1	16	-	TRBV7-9	TGTGCCAGCAGCTTAGGGATGGACAGCCTGAACACTGAAGCTTTCTTT	CASSLGMDSLNTEAFF
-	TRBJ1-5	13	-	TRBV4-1	TGCGCCAGCAGCCAAGCGTCAGGTCAGCCCCAGCATTTT	CASSQASGQPQHF
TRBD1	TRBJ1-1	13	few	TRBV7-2	TGTGCCAGCAGGACAGGGTTGAACACTGAAGCTTTCTTT	CASRTGLNTEAFF
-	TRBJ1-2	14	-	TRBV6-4	TGTGCCAGCGCCAGCGGTGCGGGGGGCTATGGCTACACCTTC	CASASGAGGYGYTF
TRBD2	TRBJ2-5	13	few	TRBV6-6	TGTGCCAGCAGCCCGGGAGGAAAGGCGACCCAGTACTTC	CASSPGGKATQYF
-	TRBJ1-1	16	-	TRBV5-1	TGCGCCAGCAGCGTAGGCAATCCAGGGGTGGGGACTGAAGCTTTCTTT	CASSVGNPGVGTEAFF